The 17 T cell receptor beta chains below were found in one sample sequenced in a study of blood T cells in healthy people across ages. A sample-barcoded 5' primer and a J-beta primer mix were used in a second PCR of roughly 7 to 11 cycles. TCRdb redid the calling of the 5' RACE reads with MiXCR, one entry per CDR3 protein. The profile shows about 1,800,000 distinct CDR3 sequences, under 30% of them singletons. The sequenced sample consisted of blood. The source is a woman aged 25 to 39 in good health.

Here the CDR3 DNA reads TGTGCCAGCAGCAACTTCGGTCGGAGAAGCAATCAGCCCCAGCATTTT. The encoded protein is CASSNFGRRSNQPQHF. The rearrangement joins TRBV7-2 to TRBJ1-5, with D unclear. The CDR3 is made up of 16 amino acids. V lost 5 bases and J lost 1, with 15 bases in between. Germline CDR1 reads SGHTA; CDR2 reads FQGNSA.

This chain uses TRBV29-1 with TRBJ1-1; TRBD1 aligns across 10 bases. This CDR3 contains 13 residues. Germline-derived CDR1 and CDR2 are SQVTM and ANQGSEA. The J segment lost 4 bases and the V segment lost 6 bases, leaving 5 bases of the junction unmatched. The CDR3 bases are TGCAGCGTGGAGACAGGGGGCCTCACTGAAGCTTTCTTT. Its translation is CSVETGGLTEAFF.

This clonotype was counted only a few times. The chain links TRBV6-5 to TRBJ2-5, with TRBD1 matching over 7 bases. The CDR3 consists of 15 residues. From germline, CDR1 is MNHEY and CDR2 SVGAGI. V was clipped by 6 bases and J by 1 base; unmatched bases: 8. CDR3 coding DNA: TGTGCCAGCAGCTCTTGGGACAGCCGCCAAGAGACCCAGTACTTC. Translation gives CASSSWDSRQETQYF.

A few counts support this clonotype. The chain combines TRBV9 with TRBJ1-5, with D hard to call. Germline values: CDR1 SGDLS, CDR2 YYNGEE. With 0 bases removed from V and 6 bases from J, the gap between germline ends came to 13 bases. The CDR3 loop spans 15 amino acids. CDR3 nucleotides: TGTGCCAGCAGCGTAGATGTTGGGATAGGTCAGCCCCAGCATTTT. Amino acid sequence: CASSVDVGIGQPQHF.

This clonotype has more than one count but fewer than ten. V gene TRBV20-1 combines with J gene TRBJ2-1; 9 positions match TRBD2. This CDR3 comprises 16 residues. Germline V gives CDR1 DFQATT, CDR2 SNEGSKA (reference sequence). V was clipped by 3 bases and J by 0 bases; unmatched bases: 6. CDR3 nucleotide sequence: TGCAGTGCTAGTAGGCTAGCGGGGACCTCCTACAATGAGCAGTTCTTC. This translates into CSASRLAGTSYNEQFF.

The gene calls are TRBV7-9 and TRBJ1-5, with a weak D call TRBD1 (5 bases). The CDR3 has 15 amino acids. Between the trimmed V and J ends, which lost 5 bases and 6 bases, there was a span of 17 bases. The germline CDR1 and CDR2 sequences are SEHNR and FQNEAQ (reference sequence). CDR3 in DNA: TGTGCCAGCAGCCCGGGACGGGGGGTGGCTCAGCCCCAGCATTTT. As protein: CASSPGRGVAQPQHF.

CDR3 residues: CATSENNEQFF. The DNA of the CDR3 is TGTGCCACCAGTGAGAACAATGAGCAGTTCTTC. V gene TRBV24-1 combines with J gene TRBJ2-1; D not certain. The ends were cut back, 4 bases at V and 5 bases at J, with 2 bases in the middle. CDR3 size: 11 residues. Per the germline V gene, CDR1 is KGHDR and CDR2 is SFDVKD.

The chain links TRBV7-9 to TRBJ2-1, with 9 bases that match TRBD1. This CDR3 has 14 amino acids. V trimming: 7 bases; J trimming: 3 bases; junction bases outside the gene matches: 4. Germline V gene lookup returns CDR1 SEHNR and CDR2 FQNEAQ (reference sequence). In DNA form, the CDR3 reads TGTGCCAGCACCGGGACAGGGAGCTACAATGAGCAGTTCTTC. Protein sequence: CASTGTGSYNEQFF.

This clonotype was counted a few times. The chain joins TRBV11-1 to TRBJ1-1; D remains unclear. CDR1 is SGHAT and CDR2 is FQDESV in the germline V gene (reference sequence). V lost 5 bases to trimming and J lost 7 bases, with 11 bases between them. The CDR3 runs to 12 residues. CDR3 residues: CASSPDYGEAFF. DNA for the CDR3: TGTGCCAGCAGCCCCGATTACGGTGAAGCTTTCTTT.

This clonotype has only a few counts. The chain combines TRBV27 with TRBJ1-6; D is perhaps TRBD1 (5 bases). CDR3 length: 18 amino acids. Germline CDR1 and CDR2: MNHEY and SMNVEV (reference sequence). V was shortened by 3 bases and J by 9 bases, with 24 bases between the two germline ends. The CDR3 sequence: CASSFAPLGVSPASPLHF. CDR3 bases: TGTGCCAGCAGTTTTGCCCCCTTGGGGGTGTCTCCGGCTTCACCCCTCCACTTT.

This chain joins TRBV10-3 and TRBJ2-1, with D unresolved. This CDR3 is built from 12 residues. Germline CDR1 reads ENHRY; CDR2 reads SYGVKD. V lost 10 bases, J lost 6 bases, and 13 bases lay in between. The CDR3 reads CANSDRVNEQFF. The CDR3 nucleotides read TGTGCCAACTCCGATAGGGTCAATGAGCAGTTCTTC.

In its sample, this clonotype was seen a few times. The genes are TRBV28 and TRBJ1-1, with D tentatively TRBD1 (5 bases). Trimming pared 6 bases from V and 5 bases from J, leaving 7 bases between. The V gene's germline CDR1 is MDHEN and CDR2 SYDVKM. The CDR3 runs 11 residues. The CDR3 nucleotides are TGTGCCAGCAGAGAGGGGACTGAAGCTTTCTTT. Translated: CASREGTEAFF.

Many counts were recorded for this clonotype. The chain links TRBV5-4 to TRBJ2-5; perhaps TRBD1 as D (5 bases). V lost 5 bases to trimming and J lost 3 bases, with 17 bases between them. This CDR3 is built from 15 residues. Germline V gene data show CDR1 as SGHNT and CDR2 as YYREEE (reference sequence). This CDR3 reads CASRILRQSKETQYF. The CDR3 DNA reads TGTGCCAGCAGAATCCTCCGACAGTCGAAAGAGACCCAGTACTTC.

As concerns this clonotype: A single base separates this from a much larger clone, so it may be a read error. CDR3 DNA sequence: TGTGCCAGCAGTTACTCAGGGAAGACAGATACGCAGTATTTT. As protein: CASSYSGKTDTQYF. The chain joins TRBV6-6 to TRBJ2-3; D not resolved. The germline V gene has CDR1 MNHNY and CDR2 SVGAGI (reference sequence). There are 14 residues in the CDR3. With 0 bases removed from V and 3 bases from J, the gap between germline ends came to 7 bases.

This clonotype was picked up a small number of times. The V gene is TRBV2, the J gene TRBJ2-3; 9 nucleotides line up with TRBD1. Germline V gene sequence: CDR1 SNHLY, CDR2 FYNNEI. Trimming cost V 7 bases and J 3 bases; bases outside gene matches: 8. The CDR3 is made up of 15 amino acids. CDR3 protein: CASIPGTGRTDTQYF. The CDR3 region has the DNA TGTGCCAGCATTCCCGGGACAGGGAGGACAGATACGCAGTATTTT.

The chain combines TRBV5-1 with TRBJ1-1; D remains unclear. Trimming left V 3 bases short and J 0 bases short, with 12 bases between. The V gene's germline CDR1 is SGHRS and CDR2 YFSETQ. The CDR3 is 15 residues long. Written as DNA, the CDR3 is TGCGCCAGCAGCTATCTGACTGCGGTGAACACTGAAGCTTTCTTT. It is translated as CASSYLTAVNTEAFF.

V is TRBV7-3 and J is TRBJ2-5; TRBD2 matches at 11 bases. The V and J ends lost 4 bases and 1 base, in that order; junction bases with no gene match: 11. CDR3 length equals 18 residues. The germline V gene has CDR1 SGHTA and CDR2 FQGTGA. CDR3 in DNA: TGTGCCAGCAGCTCAGGGCGGTTAGCGGGGGGGGCCCAAGAGACCCAGTACTTC. Amino acids: CASSSGRLAGGAQETQYF.